The 5 T cell receptor beta chains in this list originate from one sample, sequenced in a study of cytomegalovirus exposure and HLA in healthy donors. 13 Jbeta primers and 60 Vbeta primers were used for the PCR. Data came from immunoSEQ multiplex PCR; TCRdb stores just in-frame clones and leaves some out. The top ten hold about 6.8% of the sample, which has about 140,000 clones, roughly 80% seen once. The specimen sequenced was PBMCs. The receptors here all came from a man aged 40-49 years in good health and CMV-seropositive.

The table lists this clone with a few counts. The chain has TRBV18 and TRBJ1-3; 8 positions agree with TRBD1. With V trimmed by 3 bases and J by 0 bases, 13 bases remained unmatched. Germline loops: CDR1 KGHSH, CDR2 LQKENI. The CDR3 length is 19 residues. CDR3 nucleotides: TGTGCCAGCTCACCGATGTTAGGGACAGGTGCCGTCTCTGGAAACACCATATATTTT. Translating it yields CASSPMLGTGAVSGNTIYF.

This chain uses TRBV6-4 with TRBJ1-3; maybe TRBD1 (6 bases). Germline CDR1 MRHNA, CDR2 SNTAGT. The CDR3 extends over 15 amino acids. The V and J ends lost 6 bases and 3 bases respectively, with 15 bases between them. CDR3 residues: CASRCRGAYGNTIYF. The DNA of the CDR3 is TGTGCCAGCAGATGTCGGGGGGCATATGGAAACACCATATATTTT.

V usage is TRBV6-1 and J usage is TRBJ2-7; the match to TRBD1 covers 7 bases. Germline CDR1 reads MNHNS; CDR2 reads SASEGT. This CDR3 region has 11 residues. CDR3 residues: CTSNTGAEQYF. CDR3 DNA: TGTACTTCTAATACAGGGGCCGAGCAGTACTTC.

J is TRBJ2-7 and V is TRBV30, with D tentatively TRBD1 (6 bases). The germline V gene has CDR1 GTSNPN and CDR2 SVGIG (reference sequence). This CDR3 comprises 11 residues. V was clipped by 6 bases and J by 3 bases, with 9 bases between them. CDR3 amino acids: CACLQGYEQYF. The CDR3 DNA reads as TGTGCCTGTTTACAGGGCTACGAGCAGTACTTC.

The V gene is TRBV19, the J gene TRBJ1-4, with a weak D call TRBD1 (6 bases). V dropped 7 bases and J dropped 0 bases, with 9 bases sitting between them. There are 14 residues in the CDR3. Per the germline V gene, CDR1 is LNHDA and CDR2 is SQIVND (reference sequence). Written as DNA, the CDR3 is TGTGCCAGTACGGGACACACAACTAATGAAAAACTGTTTTTT. Protein product: CASTGHTTNEKLFF.